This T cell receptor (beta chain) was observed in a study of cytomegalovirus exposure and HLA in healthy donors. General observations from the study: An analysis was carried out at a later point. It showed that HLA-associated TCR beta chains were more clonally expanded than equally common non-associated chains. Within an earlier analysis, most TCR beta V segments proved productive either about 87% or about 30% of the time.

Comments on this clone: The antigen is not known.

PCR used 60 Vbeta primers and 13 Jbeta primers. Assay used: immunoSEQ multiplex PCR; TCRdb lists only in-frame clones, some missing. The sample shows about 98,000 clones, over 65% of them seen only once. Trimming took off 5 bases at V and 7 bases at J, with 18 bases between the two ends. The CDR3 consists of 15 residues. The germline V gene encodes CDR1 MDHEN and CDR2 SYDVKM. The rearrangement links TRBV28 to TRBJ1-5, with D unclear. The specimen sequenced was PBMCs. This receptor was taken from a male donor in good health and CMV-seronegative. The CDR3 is CASSPHSEGEQPQHF. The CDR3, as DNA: TGTGCCAGCAGTCCCCACTCCGAGGGTGAGCAGCCCCAGCATTTT.